The 30 T cell receptor beta chains given below trace back to one sample, sequenced in a study of blood T cell repertoires in COVID-19. Profiling relied on immunoSEQ multiplex PCR, and the TCRdb table lists in-frame clones only, not all of them. The repertoire holds some 71,000 clones, about 79% seen once, with approximately 20% in the top ten. Material for sequencing was peripheral blood. The receptors here all came from a woman aged 50 to 60 with acute or convalescent COVID-19.

The chain has TRBV12-3 or TRBV12-4 and TRBJ1-4; TRBD1 is a possible D gene (5 bases). This CDR3 spans 12 amino acids. The V and J ends lost 3 bases and 8 bases respectively, with 7 bases between them. In nucleotides, the CDR3 is TGTGCCAGCAGTTTGGGGCAGGAAAAACTGTTTTTT. It yields the protein CASSLGQEKLFF.

This clone came up a few times. V gene TRBV10-3 combines with J gene TRBJ2-1, with D possibly matching TRBD2 (6 bases). Germline V gives CDR1 ENHRY, CDR2 SYGVKD. V lost 4 bases to trimming and J lost 10 bases, with 17 bases between them. The CDR3 is 14 residues long. The CDR3 nucleotides are TGTGCCATCAGTGGGGTTTTGCGGGACGGGGAGCAGTTCTTC. It specifies CAISGVLRDGEQFF.

This clone was seen only once. The chain is built from TRBV19 and TRBJ1-4; no definite D call. Trimming took off 3 bases at V and 6 bases at J, with 14 bases between the two ends. The CDR3 runs 15 residues. Germline-derived CDR1 and CDR2 are LNHDA and SQIVND (reference sequence). This chain's CDR3 is CASSIERVKDEKLFF. The CDR3 DNA follows: TGTGCCAGTAGTATTGAGAGGGTTAAGGATGAAAAACTGTTTTTT.

The gene calls are TRBV27 and TRBJ2-2, with D unresolved. The V gene's germline CDR1 is MNHEY and CDR2 SMNVEV (reference sequence). The CDR3 has 15 residues. The V end lost 3 bases, the J end lost 4 bases, and 12 bases lay between the germline ends. The CDR3 DNA is TGTGCCAGCAGTTTTTCGTTAATCTCCACCGGGGAGCTGTTTTTT. Its translation: CASSFSLISTGELFF.

This chain uses TRBV9 with TRBJ2-2; 7 bases line up with TRBD1. The CDR3 sequence is 15 residues long. Germline V CDR1 and CDR2: SGDLS, YYNGEE. J lost 8 bases, V lost 4 bases, and 11 bases had no gene match. CDR3 region: CASSPQRTQGGELFF. The CDR3 DNA sequence: TGTGCCAGCAGCCCACAACGGACACAGGGGGGGGAGCTGTTTTTT.

This clone was observed a few times. The chain couples TRBV6-2 or TRBV6-3 to TRBJ2-1; TRBD2 matches at 9 bases. This CDR3 comprises 17 residues. After removal of 2 bases from V and 0 bases from J, the junction contained 5 bases not matched to a gene. Germline V lookup: CDR1 MNHEY, CDR2 SVGEGT. The CDR3: CASSYGGLAYSYNEQFF. The CDR3 DNA reads TGTGCCAGCAGTTACGGGGGACTAGCCTACTCCTACAATGAGCAGTTCTTC.

The chain uses TRBV5-1 and TRBJ1-5, with TRBD1 as a possible D gene (6 bases). The length of the CDR3 is 14 residues. The V end was cut by 0 bases, the J end by 8 bases, with 12 bases between. Germline lookup yields CDR1 SGHRS and CDR2 YFSETQ. CDR3: CASSLAGPGEPQHF. The CDR3 coding sequence is TGCGCCAGCAGCTTGGCGGGGCCAGGGGAGCCCCAGCATTTT.

The chain carries TRBV3-1 (or the pseudogene TRBV3-2) and TRBJ2-5, with TRBD2 as a possible D gene (6 bases). The germline V and J ends were trimmed by 4 bases and 2 bases, with 17 bases remaining between them. Germline CDR1 reads LGHDT; CDR2 reads YNNKEL (reference sequence). The CDR3 consists of 16 residues. CDR3 sequence (DNA): TGTGCCAGCAGCCTTGGGGTAGCGGAGTTACAAGAGACCCAGTACTTC. The encoded protein is CASSLGVAELQETQYF.

V usage is TRBV29-1 and J usage is TRBJ2-5; the D gene is possibly TRBD1 (5 bases). The V end was cut by 4 bases, the J end by 2 bases, with 11 bases between. The CDR3 contains 13 residues. The germline V gene has CDR1 SQVTM and CDR2 ANQGSEA. The CDR3 coding sequence is TGCAGCGTTGGGGGTGGGGCACAAGAGACCCAGTACTTC. This codes for CSVGGGAQETQYF.

The chain links TRBV3-1 (or the pseudogene TRBV3-2) to TRBJ1-1; 7 positions match TRBD1. This CDR3 spans 15 amino acids. Germline V gives CDR1 LGHDT, CDR2 YNNKEL (reference sequence). The J segment lost 4 bases and the V segment lost 6 bases, leaving 11 bases of the junction unmatched. CDR3 in DNA: TGTGCCAGCAGGCGGTCTGACAGGGATCGCACTGAAGCTTTCTTT. This codes for CASRRSDRDRTEAFF.

This clone has only a few counts. This chain joins TRBV4-1 and TRBJ1-2; 8 nucleotides agree with TRBD1. The CDR3 is 18 amino acids. Germline trimming cut 4 bases from V and 4 bases from J; bases unmatched to any gene: 17. Germline assignment: CDR1 MGHRA and CDR2 YSYEKL. CDR3 sequence: CASSLDREDSLAVYGYTF. The CDR3 nucleotides read TGCGCCAGCAGCCTGGACAGGGAGGATTCCCTAGCGGTCTATGGCTACACCTTC.

The chain has TRBV14 and TRBJ2-7; D gene uncertain. The V gene lost 1 base and the J gene lost 4 bases, with 14 bases spanning the gap. Per the germline V gene, CDR1 is SGHDN and CDR2 is FVKESK. There are 15 residues in the CDR3. CDR3 bases: TGTGCCAGCAGCCAAGGACTTGGTTTACGGTACGAGCAGTACTTC. It specifies CASSQGLGLRYEQYF.

The V gene is TRBV5-5, the J gene TRBJ2-3; 11 bases are a match to TRBD2. There are 16 residues in the CDR3. Germline V gene sequence: CDR1 SGHKS, CDR2 YYEKEE (reference sequence). Germline trimming cut 7 bases from V and 3 bases from J; bases unmatched to any gene: 10. The CDR3 nucleotides read TGTGCCAGCGACTTATCGGGACTAGCGGCTACAGATACGCAGTATTTT. Its protein is CASDLSGLAATDTQYF.

The chain carries TRBV9 and TRBJ1-6, with unresolved D. Trimming shortened V by 2 bases and J by 7 bases, and 7 bases separated the two germline ends. The V gene's germline CDR1 is SGDLS and CDR2 YYNGEE. This CDR3 region has 13 residues. The CDR3 DNA reads as TGTGCCAGCAGCGTCAGTCCAAATTCACCCCTCCACTTT. This codes for CASSVSPNSPLHF.

V gene TRBV2 combines with J gene TRBJ1-5, with D possibly being TRBD1 (5 bases). Per germline, CDR1 SNHLY and CDR2 FYNNEI. Trimming took 7 bases from V and 0 from J, leaving 10 bases between them. The CDR3 is 14 residues long. CDR3 in DNA: TGTGCCAGCACTGGACACGTTAGCAATCAGCCCCAGCATTTT. Translated, it gives CASTGHVSNQPQHF.

This clone was found a few times. The chain has TRBV7-9 and TRBJ2-1; TRBD1 might be the D (5 bases). Trimming pared 2 bases from V and 0 bases from J, leaving 5 bases between. CDR1 is SEHNR and CDR2 is FQNEAQ in the germline V gene (reference sequence). The CDR3 is 14 amino acids. In nucleotides, the CDR3 is TGTGCCAGCAGCTTACAGGGCTCCTACAATGAGCAGTTCTTC. Amino acids: CASSLQGSYNEQFF.

This chain links TRBV12-5 with TRBJ1-3; a possible D gene is TRBD1 (5 bases). Trimming left V 1 base short and J 5 bases short, with 12 bases between. CDR1 and CDR2 (germline): LGHNT, FRNRAP. CDR3 length: 15 amino acids. In DNA form, the CDR3 reads TGTGCTAGTGGTTTGGGGACACCAACACGAAACACCATATATTTT. It encodes CASGLGTPTRNTIYF.

V gene TRBV27 combines with J gene TRBJ2-7, with TRBD2 as a possible D gene (6 bases). CDR3 length equals 13 residues. Deletions cut 5 bases from V and 4 bases from J, with 12 bases between. From germline, CDR1 is MNHEY and CDR2 SMNVEV (reference sequence). In nucleotides, the CDR3 is TGTGCCAGCAGTGACGGGACTGATTACGAGCAGTACTTC. Protein sequence: CASSDGTDYEQYF.

This clone was observed once. The chain combines TRBV19 with TRBJ1-5; D not certain. Trimming stripped 5 bases from V and 1 base from J, with 9 bases between. The length of the CDR3 is 14 residues. From germline, CDR1 is LNHDA and CDR2 SQIVND (reference sequence). CDR3 DNA sequence: TGTGCCAGTAGTCTGACACCGAGCAATCAGCCCCAGCATTTT. Encoded protein: CASSLTPSNQPQHF.

This clone was found once. V and J are TRBV18 and TRBJ1-4; 11 positions agree with TRBD1. Germline V gene sequence: CDR1 KGHSH, CDR2 LQKENI. With 3 bases clipped from V and 1 base from J, the junction kept 4 bases outside the gene matches. This CDR3 region has 17 residues. CDR3 protein: CASSPDRGPRTNEKLFF. The CDR3 DNA reads as TGTGCCAGCTCACCGGACAGGGGGCCTAGAACTAATGAAAAACTGTTTTTT.

The rearrangement links TRBV13 to TRBJ2-1, with D tentatively TRBD1 (6 bases). CDR3 length equals 16 residues. Trimming took off 4 bases at V and 4 bases at J, with 17 bases between the two ends. CDR1 PRHDT and CDR2 FYEKMQ come from the germline V gene (reference sequence). In DNA, the CDR3 is TGTGCCAGCAGCTCAATGGGGGCTTCAGCTTACAATGAGCAGTTCTTC. This codes for CASSSMGASAYNEQFF. The variable domain in full, completed from reference TRBV13 and TRBJ2-1, reads AAGVIQSPRHLIKEKRETATLKCYPIPRHDTVYWYQQGPGQDPQFLISFYEKMQSDKGSIPDRFSAQQFSDYHSELNMSSLELGDSALYFCASSSMGASAYNEQFFGPGTRLTVL.

The chain is built from TRBV18 and TRBJ1-1; D perhaps matches TRBD1 (5 bases). The CDR3 consists of 13 residues. Per germline, CDR1 KGHSH and CDR2 LQKENI. Trimming removed 3 bases at V and 7 bases at J, with 12 bases between. CDR3 sequence reads: CASSPEQDLEAFF. Written as DNA, the CDR3 is TGTGCCAGCTCACCGGAACAGGACCTTGAAGCTTTCTTT. The variable domain in full, completed from reference TRBV18 and TRBJ1-1, reads NAGVMQNPRHLVRRRGQEARLRCSPMKGHSHVYWYRQLPEEGLKFMVYLQKENIIDESGMPKERFSAEFPKEGPSILRIQQVVRGDSAAYFCASSPEQDLEAFFGQGTRLTVV.

This clone was seen more than once but under ten times. The V gene is TRBV7-9, the J gene TRBJ1-1; unclear D gene. This CDR3 is built from 13 residues. Trimming cost V 2 bases and J 1 base, with 5 bases left between them. Looked up from germline, CDR1 is SEHNR and CDR2 is FQNEAQ (reference sequence). CDR3 nucleotide sequence: TGTGCCAGCAGCTTATCCGGGAACACTGAAGCTTTCTTT. Translated: CASSLSGNTEAFF.

This chain joins TRBV29-1 and TRBJ1-2, with TRBD1 identical over 8 bases. This CDR3 region has 14 residues. Germline CDR1 is SQVTM and CDR2 is ANQGSEA. The V segment lost 4 bases and the J segment 4 bases; nucleotides outside the gene matches: 8. Written as DNA, the CDR3 is TGCAGCGTTGCCTCTCGGGGGACAGGCTATGGCTACACCTTC. Protein product: CSVASRGTGYGYTF. The variable domain in full, completed from reference TRBV29-1 and TRBJ1-2, reads SAVISQKPSRDICQRGTSLTIQCQVDSQVTMMFWYRQQPGQSLTLIATANQGSEATYESGFVIDKFPISRPNLTFSTLTVSNMSPEDSSIYLCSVASRGTGYGYTFGSGTRLTVV.

This sequence joins TRBV7-2 and TRBJ2-3; 7 bases are a match to TRBD2. Germline trimming cut 5 bases from V and 2 bases from J; bases unmatched to any gene: 4. This CDR3 comprises 14 residues. Per germline, CDR1 SGHTA and CDR2 FQGNSA. The CDR3 DNA sequence: TGTGCCAGCAGCCGGGGGGTCTCCACAGATACGCAGTATTTT. It is translated as CASSRGVSTDTQYF.

This clone was picked up a small number of times. The chain uses TRBV6-2 or TRBV6-3 and TRBJ1-2, with no clear D. There are 12 residues in the CDR3. Per the germline V gene, CDR1 is MNHEY and CDR2 is SVGEGT. V gave up 4 bases and J gave up 3 bases, with 6 bases separating them. The CDR3: CASSWADYGYTF. The CDR3 DNA reads as TGTGCCAGCAGTTGGGCAGACTATGGCTACACCTTC.

Only a few counts were recorded for this clone. The chain combines TRBV21-1 with TRBJ1-2; the table's D call, TRBD1, has no DNA check behind it. TRBV21-1 has pseudogene status. This CDR3 is built from 15 residues. The CDR3 region is CASSIRTGNSYGYTF. The CDR3 region has the DNA TGTGCCAGCAGCATACGGACAGGGAATTCTTATGGCTACACCTTC.

The CDR3 nucleotides are TGTGCCAGCAGCCTAGAGGGACTAGTCTACGAGCAGTACTTC. Encoded protein: CASSLEGLVYEQYF. J is TRBJ2-7 and V is TRBV3-1 (or the pseudogene TRBV3-2); 8 nucleotides match TRBD2. The V segment lost 4 bases and the J segment 3 bases; nucleotides outside the gene matches: 5. Germline-derived CDR1 and CDR2 are LGHDT and YNNKEL (reference sequence). CDR3 length: 14 residues.

V usage is TRBV10-1 and J usage is TRBJ1-5, with D perhaps TRBD1 (5 bases). This CDR3 has 15 residues. CDR1 is WNHNN and CDR2 is SYGVQD in the germline V gene (reference sequence). Trimming pared 0 bases from V and 3 bases from J, leaving 9 bases between. This chain's CDR3 is CASSESGLPNQPQHF. The CDR3 bases are TGCGCCAGCAGTGAGTCGGGGCTTCCCAATCAGCCCCAGCATTTT.

This rearrangement joins TRBV7-2 to TRBJ1-4; 7 bases fit TRBD1. CDR1 is SGHTA and CDR2 is FQGNSA in the germline V gene. The ends lost 5 bases at V and 8 bases at J; junction bases unmatched: 8. This CDR3 is built from 14 residues. CDR3 DNA: TGTGCCAGCAGCAGACAGGGAATCGAAGAAAAACTGTTTTTT. Translation gives CASSRQGIEEKLFF.